The present entry profiles one T cell receptor beta chain with its context. This clone was counted once. It has no known antigen specificity. No base quality information exists; no much larger clone differs at one position. The data were taken from a study of blood T cell repertoires in COVID-19 (dated by TCRdb to the early 2020s). Describing the broader study: Samples covering the acute and convalescent phases of COVID-19 were provided by collaborators in the United States, Italy and Spain. The prospective study material was composed of cDNA or gDNA derived from T cells, B-cell-depleted T cells, or PBMCs. Subjects who had been exposed to COVID-19, were actively infected with it, or had recovered from it provided the deeply sampled blood TCRbeta repertoires that made up the dataset. A freely available public database, intended as a resource for researchers studying the immune response to SARS-CoV-2, is where the repertoires were released. Samples were obtained from the ongoing ImmuneRACE study (first 160 participants) and from 1,200 or so subjects provided by 6 global collaborators. A de-identified subject ID, COVID-19 status, age in years and sex were almost always included in the sample metadata. Where HLA class I and class II types were available, the types were taken from metadata supplied by the sample provider, not from assay-based typing.

Study-level results and caveats: The quantity of clinical and demographic metadata differed by source and by participant and was supplied without curation.

TCRbeta CDR3 regions were amplified from genomic DNA by means of the immunoSEQ Assay, a bias-controlled multiplex PCR. Per the authors' processing: Nucleated cell counts per sample were estimated from amplification of reference gene primers within the assay. To quantify the absolute abundance of each unique TCRbeta CDR3 rearrangement, sequence reads were collapsed and filtered. For each sample, productive Simpson clonality was calculated as the square root of Simpson's diversity index over productive rearrangements. TCRdb's version of the immuneACCESS table is confined to in-frame rearrangements and falls short of the full clone set. An unresolved V gene accounts for under half of the shortfall where checked; the remainder is of unknown origin. Clone size and V and J calls were adopted from that table, with D and trimming inferred from the DNA. The sample contains 150,000 to 200,000 clones, around four fifths of them found a single time. Approximately 12% of the sample comes from the top ten.

Another Seattle source contributed samples from volunteer blood donors who had recovered from COVID-19. Whole blood was collected in K2EDTA tubes by collaborating institutions according to the institutions' own protocols. For TCRbeta analysis, collaborator samples were shipped as frozen whole blood, as isolated PBMCs, or as DNA extracted from either sample type. The CDR3 contains 16 residues, cysteine and phenylalanine counted. Left in the record is the CDR3 DNA by itself, 48 bases read in frame from the first base. CDR1 and CDR2 are drawn from the germline V gene (reference sequence): SGHNT, YYREEE. Trimming leaves V shorter by 1 base and J shorter by 3 bases, with the junction holding 6 bases beyond the gene matches.

The V and J genes are TRBV5-4 and TRBJ2-3, with 9 central nucleotides matching TRBD2. The TCR was taken from a man in his sixties or seventies who had recovered from COVID-19. The sample taken for sequencing was peripheral blood. For the CDR3, the sequence is CASSLIAGVITDTQYF. The sequence in DNA is TGTGCCAGCAGCTTGATAGCGGGAGTAATAACAGATACGCAGTATTTT. The reference TRBV5-4 and TRBJ2-3 proteins fill in what lies around the CDR3, so the full variable domain reads ETGVTQSPTHLIKTRGQQVTLRCSSQSGHNTVSWYQQALGQGPQFIFQYYREEENGRGNFPPRFSGLQFPNYSSELNVNALELDDSALYLCASSLIAGVITDTQYFGPGTRLTVL.